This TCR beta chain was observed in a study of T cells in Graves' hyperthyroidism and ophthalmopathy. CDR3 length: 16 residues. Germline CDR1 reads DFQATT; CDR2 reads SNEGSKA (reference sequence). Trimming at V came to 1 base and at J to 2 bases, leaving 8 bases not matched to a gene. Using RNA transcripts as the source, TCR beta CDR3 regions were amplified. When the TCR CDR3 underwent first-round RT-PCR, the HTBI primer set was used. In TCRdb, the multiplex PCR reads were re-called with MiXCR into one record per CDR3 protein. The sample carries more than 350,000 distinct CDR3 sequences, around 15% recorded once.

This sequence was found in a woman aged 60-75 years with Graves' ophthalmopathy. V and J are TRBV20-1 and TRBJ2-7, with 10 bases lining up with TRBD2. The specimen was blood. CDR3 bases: TGCAGTGCTAGAGTCGAACTAGCGGGATACACCTACGAGCAGTACTTC. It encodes CSARVELAGYTYEQYF.